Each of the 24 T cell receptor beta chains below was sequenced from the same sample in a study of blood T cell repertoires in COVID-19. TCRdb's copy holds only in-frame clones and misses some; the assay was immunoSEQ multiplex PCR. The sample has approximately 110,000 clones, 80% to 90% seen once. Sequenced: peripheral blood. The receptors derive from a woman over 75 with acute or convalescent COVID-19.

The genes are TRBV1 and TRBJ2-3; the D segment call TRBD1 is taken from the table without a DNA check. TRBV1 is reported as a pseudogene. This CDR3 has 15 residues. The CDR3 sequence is CTSSQAPGSTDTQYF. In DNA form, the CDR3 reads TGCACCAGCAGCCAAGCTCCAGGGAGCACAGATACGCAGTATTTT.

The CDR3 region has the DNA TGTGCCAGCAGCTGGGGACAGGGCAACACTGAAGCTTTCTTT. Translated: CASSWGQGNTEAFF. The chain couples TRBV5-4 to TRBJ1-1, with TRBD1 identical over 9 bases. The germline V gene encodes CDR1 SGHNT and CDR2 YYREEE (reference sequence). This CDR3 is 14 amino acids long. Losses at the gene ends were 3 bases for V and 2 bases for J; bases not matched to a gene: 2.

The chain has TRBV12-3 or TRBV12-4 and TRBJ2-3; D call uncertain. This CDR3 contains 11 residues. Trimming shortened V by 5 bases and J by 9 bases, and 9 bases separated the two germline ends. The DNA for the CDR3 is TGTGCCAGCAGTCGGAGTCGGACGCAGTATTTT. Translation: CASSRSRTQYF.

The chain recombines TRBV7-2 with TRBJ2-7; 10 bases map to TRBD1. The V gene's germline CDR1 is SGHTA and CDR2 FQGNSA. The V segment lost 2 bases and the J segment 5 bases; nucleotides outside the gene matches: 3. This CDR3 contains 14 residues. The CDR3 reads CASSLQTGGDEQYF. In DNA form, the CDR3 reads TGTGCCAGCAGCTTACAGACAGGGGGCGACGAGCAGTACTTC.

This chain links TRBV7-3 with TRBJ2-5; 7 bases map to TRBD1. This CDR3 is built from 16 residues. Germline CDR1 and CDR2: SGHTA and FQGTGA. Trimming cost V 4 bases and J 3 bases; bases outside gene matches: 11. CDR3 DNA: TGTGCCAGCAGCTCCACAGGGGATGTTGTGGAAGAGACCCAGTACTTC. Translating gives CASSSTGDVVEETQYF.

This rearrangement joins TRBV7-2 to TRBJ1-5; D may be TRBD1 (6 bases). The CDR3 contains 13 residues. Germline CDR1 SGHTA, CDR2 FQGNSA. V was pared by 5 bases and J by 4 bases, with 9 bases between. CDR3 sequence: CASSPQGNQPQHF. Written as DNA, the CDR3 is TGTGCCAGCAGCCCACAGGGAAATCAGCCCCAGCATTTT.

This CDR3 reads CASSLQGLNTEAFF. The CDR3 region has the DNA TGTGCCAGCTCACTCCAGGGCTTAAACACTGAAGCTTTCTTT. This chain links TRBV18 with TRBJ1-1, with D possibly being TRBD1 (5 bases). The V end was cut by 4 bases, the J end by 2 bases, with 11 bases between. This CDR3 comprises 14 residues. Germline CDR1 reads KGHSH; CDR2 reads LQKENI.

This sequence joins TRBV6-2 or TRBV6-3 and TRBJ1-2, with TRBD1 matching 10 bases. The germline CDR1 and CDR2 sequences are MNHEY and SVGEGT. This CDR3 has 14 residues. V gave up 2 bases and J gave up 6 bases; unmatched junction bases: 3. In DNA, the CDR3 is TGTGCCAGCAGTTACAAGGGACAGGGGCATGGCTACACCTTC. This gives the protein CASSYKGQGHGYTF.

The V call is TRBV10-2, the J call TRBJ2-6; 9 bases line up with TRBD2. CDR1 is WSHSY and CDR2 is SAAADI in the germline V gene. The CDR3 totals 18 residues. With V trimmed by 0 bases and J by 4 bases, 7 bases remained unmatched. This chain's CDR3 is CASSESSGGPSGANVLTF. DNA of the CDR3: TGCGCCAGCAGTGAGTCGAGCGGGGGGCCGTCCGGGGCCAACGTCCTGACTTTC.

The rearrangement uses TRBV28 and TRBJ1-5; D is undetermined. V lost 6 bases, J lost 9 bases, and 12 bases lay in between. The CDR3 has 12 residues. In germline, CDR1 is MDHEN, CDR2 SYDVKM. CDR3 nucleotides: TGTGCCAGCAGCCAACGAGGTCGGCCCCAGCATTTT. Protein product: CASSQRGRPQHF.

The CDR3 DNA reads as TGTGCCAGCAGCTTAGGCGCCGACTCTGGAAACACCATATATTTT. It specifies CASSLGADSGNTIYF. The chain recombines TRBV7-9 with TRBJ1-3; D is unresolved. This CDR3 region has 15 residues. Trimming stripped 1 base from V and 0 bases from J, with 7 bases between. In germline, CDR1 is SEHNR, CDR2 FQNEAQ (reference sequence).

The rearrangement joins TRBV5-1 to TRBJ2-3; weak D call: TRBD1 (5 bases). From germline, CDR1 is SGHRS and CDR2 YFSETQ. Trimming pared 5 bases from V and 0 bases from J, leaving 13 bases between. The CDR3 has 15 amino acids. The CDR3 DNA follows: TGCGCCAGCAGTATTTGGGGCGCTAGCACAGATACGCAGTATTTT. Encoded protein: CASSIWGASTDTQYF.

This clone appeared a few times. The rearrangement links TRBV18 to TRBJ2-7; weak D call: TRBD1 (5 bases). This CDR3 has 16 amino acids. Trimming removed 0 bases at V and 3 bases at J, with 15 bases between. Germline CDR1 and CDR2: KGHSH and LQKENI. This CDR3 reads CASSPPGLGRDYEQYF. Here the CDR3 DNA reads TGTGCCAGCTCACCACCGGGTCTCGGCAGGGACTACGAGCAGTACTTC.

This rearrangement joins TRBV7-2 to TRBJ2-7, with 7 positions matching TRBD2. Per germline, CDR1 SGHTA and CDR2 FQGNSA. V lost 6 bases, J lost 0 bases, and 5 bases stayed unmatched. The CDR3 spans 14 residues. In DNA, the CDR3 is TGTGCCAGCAGAATTGGCGGGAGCTCCTACGAGCAGTACTTC. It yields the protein CASRIGGSSYEQYF. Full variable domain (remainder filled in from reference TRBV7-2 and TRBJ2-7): GAGVSQSPSNKVTEKGKDVELRCDPISGHTALYWYRQSLGQGLEFLIYFQGNSAPDKSGLPSDRFSAERTGGSVSTLTIQRTQQEDSAVYLCASRIGGSSYEQYFGPGTRLTVT.

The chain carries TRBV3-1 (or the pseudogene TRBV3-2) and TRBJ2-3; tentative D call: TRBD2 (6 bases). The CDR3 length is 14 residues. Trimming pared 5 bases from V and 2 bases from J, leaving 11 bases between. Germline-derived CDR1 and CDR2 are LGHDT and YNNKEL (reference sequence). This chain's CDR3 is CASSLGLFTDTQYF. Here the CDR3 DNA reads TGTGCCAGCAGCTTGGGACTGTTCACAGATACGCAGTATTTT.

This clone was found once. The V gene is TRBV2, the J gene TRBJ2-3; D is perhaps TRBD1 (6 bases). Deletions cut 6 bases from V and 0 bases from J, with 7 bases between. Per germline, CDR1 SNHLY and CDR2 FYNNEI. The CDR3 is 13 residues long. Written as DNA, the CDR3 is TGTGCCAGCAGACAGGGCAGCACAGATACGCAGTATTTT. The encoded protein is CASRQGSTDTQYF.

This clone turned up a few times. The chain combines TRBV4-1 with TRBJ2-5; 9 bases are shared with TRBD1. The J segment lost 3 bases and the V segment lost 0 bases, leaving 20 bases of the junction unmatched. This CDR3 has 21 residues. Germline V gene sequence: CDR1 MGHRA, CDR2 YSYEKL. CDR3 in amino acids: CASSQDRGGTGGLHDKETQYF. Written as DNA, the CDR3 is TGCGCCAGCAGCCAAGATCGTGGGGGAACAGGGGGCTTACACGACAAAGAGACCCAGTACTTC.

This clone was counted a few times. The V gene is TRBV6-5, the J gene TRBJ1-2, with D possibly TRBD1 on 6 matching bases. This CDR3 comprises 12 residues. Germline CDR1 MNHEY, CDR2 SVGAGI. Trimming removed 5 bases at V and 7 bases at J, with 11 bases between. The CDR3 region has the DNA TGTGCCAGCAGTCAACAGGGATTTGGCTACACCTTC. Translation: CASSQQGFGYTF.

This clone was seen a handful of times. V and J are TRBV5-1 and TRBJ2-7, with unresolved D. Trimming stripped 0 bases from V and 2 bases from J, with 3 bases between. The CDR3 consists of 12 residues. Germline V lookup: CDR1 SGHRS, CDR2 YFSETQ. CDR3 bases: TGCGCCAGCAGCTTGGAGCCCTACGAGCAGTACTTC. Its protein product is CASSLEPYEQYF.

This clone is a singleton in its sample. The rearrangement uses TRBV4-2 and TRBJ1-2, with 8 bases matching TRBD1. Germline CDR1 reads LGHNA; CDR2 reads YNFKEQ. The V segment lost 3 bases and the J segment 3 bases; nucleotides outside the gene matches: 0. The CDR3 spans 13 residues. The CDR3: CASSQGQDYGYTF. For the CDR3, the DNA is TGTGCCAGCAGCCAGGGACAGGACTATGGCTACACCTTC.

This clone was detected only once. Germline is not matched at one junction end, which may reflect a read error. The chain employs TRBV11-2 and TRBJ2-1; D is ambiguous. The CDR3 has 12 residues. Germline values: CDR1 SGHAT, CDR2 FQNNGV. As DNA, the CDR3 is TGTGCCAGCAGCTTAGAAGCACCCGGTTTAGTCTTC. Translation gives CASSLEAPGLVF.

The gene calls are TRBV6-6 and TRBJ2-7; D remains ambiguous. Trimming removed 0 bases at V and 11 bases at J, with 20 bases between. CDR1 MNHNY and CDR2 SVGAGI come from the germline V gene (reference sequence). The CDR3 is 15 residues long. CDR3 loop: CASSYSDGGSSMEYF. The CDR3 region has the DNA TGTGCCAGCAGTTACTCTGATGGTGGCAGTTCGATGGAGTACTTC.

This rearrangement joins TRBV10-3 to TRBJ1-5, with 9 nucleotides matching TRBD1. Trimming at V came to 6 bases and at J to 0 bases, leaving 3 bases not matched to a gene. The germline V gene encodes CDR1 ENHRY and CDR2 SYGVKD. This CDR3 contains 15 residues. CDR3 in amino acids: CAISGDRASNQPQHF. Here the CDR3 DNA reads TGTGCCATCAGCGGGGACAGGGCTAGCAATCAGCCCCAGCATTTT.

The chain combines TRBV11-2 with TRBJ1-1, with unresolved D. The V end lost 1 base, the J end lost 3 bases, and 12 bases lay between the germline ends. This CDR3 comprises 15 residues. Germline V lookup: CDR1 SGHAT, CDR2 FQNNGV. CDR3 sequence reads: CASSLGTGGHTEAFF. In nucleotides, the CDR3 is TGTGCCAGCAGCTTAGGTACGGGTGGTCACACTGAAGCTTTCTTT.